The 5 T cell receptor beta chains below all came from one sample that was sequenced in a study of regulatory T cells in long-lasting Graves disease. Time point: newly diagnosed GD, antithyroid drugs for less than 3 months. Extracted RNA from PBMCs served as the source of the TCR library. Sequencing libraries for TCR beta were prepared with iRepertoire HTBI primers and Arm-PCR of CDR3 regions. TCRdb reprocessed the multiplex PCR reads with MiXCR, giving one entry per CDR3 protein. The table lists 500,000 to 700,000 distinct CDR3 sequences, around 17% of them singletons. This sample was also put to use in a study of T cells in Graves' hyperthyroidism and ophthalmopathy.

Here the sequenced sample was peripheral blood mononuclear cells (PBMCs), taken at new diagnosis, from a patient treated with antithyroid drugs. These receptors all stem from a woman younger than 45 with Graves disease.

This clonotype was picked up a small number of times. The chain has TRBV20-1 and TRBJ1-6; D is unclear. In germline, CDR1 is DFQATT, CDR2 SNEGSKA (reference sequence). V gave up 6 bases and J gave up 8 bases, with 14 bases separating them. This CDR3 spans 13 amino acids. CDR3 loop: CSAARVGDSPLHF. For the CDR3, the DNA is TGCAGTGCCGCCCGTGTCGGCGATTCACCCCTCCACTTT.

Many counts were recorded for this clonotype. CDR3 sequence (DNA): TGTGCCAGCAGTCTACCGAGGGACAGATCAAAAAGGGGAAACACCATATATTTT. Translation gives CASSLPRDRSKRGNTIYF. The chain links TRBV28 to TRBJ1-3, with 7 bases aligning to TRBD1. With V trimmed by 5 bases and J by 4 bases, 17 bases remained unmatched. The CDR3 has 18 residues. The germline V gene encodes CDR1 MDHEN and CDR2 SYDVKM.

The rearrangement links TRBV11-1 to TRBJ1-1; D may be TRBD1 (5 bases). CDR3 size: 12 residues. CDR1 and CDR2 (germline): SGHAT, FQDESV (reference sequence). Trimming took off 5 bases at V and 8 bases at J, with 12 bases between the two ends. The CDR3, as DNA: TGTGCCAGCAGCGGGCGACAGCTGGAAGCTTTCTTT. Protein product: CASSGRQLEAFF.

This clonotype showed up many times. The gene calls are TRBV5-5 and TRBJ2-2, with D perhaps TRBD1 or TRBD2 (6 bases each). Trimming stripped 2 bases from V and 4 bases from J, with 12 bases between. CDR3 size: 15 residues. Germline assignment: CDR1 SGHKS and CDR2 YYEKEE (reference sequence). DNA for the CDR3: TGTGCCAGCAGCTTTGGGGGGCAGAGCACCGGGGAGCTGTTTTTT. Amino acids: CASSFGGQSTGELFF. The full variable domain, rest sourced from reference TRBV5-5 and TRBJ2-2, is DAGVTQSPTHLIKTRGQQVTLRCSPISGHKSVSWYQQVLGQGPQFIFQYYEKEERGRGNFPDRFSARQFPNYSSELNVNALLLGDSALYLCASSFGGQSTGELFFGEGSRLTVL.

This clonotype has only a few counts. This chain links TRBV24-1 with TRBJ1-2, with a tentative D call TRBD1 (5 bases). The germline CDR1 and CDR2 sequences are KGHDR and SFDVKD. V shed 2 bases and J shed 3 bases, with 12 bases lying between them. This CDR3 has 15 amino acids. CDR3 protein: CATSDSDGDHYGYTF. The CDR3 DNA follows: TGTGCCACCAGTGATTCGGACGGGGACCACTATGGCTACACCTTC.